Following are 31 T cell receptor beta chains from one sample sequenced in a study of T cells in Graves' hyperthyroidism and ophthalmopathy. Amplification of TCR beta CDR3 regions was performed using RNA transcripts as template. First-round RT-PCR with HTBI primers amplified the TCR CDR3 region. TCRdb re-derived calls from the multiplex PCR reads in MiXCR, one entry per CDR3 protein. Seen here are around 580,000 distinct CDR3 sequences, more than 45% observed once, and the top ten hold around 7.7%. The sequenced material came from peripheral blood or thyroid tissue (not recorded which). The receptor set was obtained from a woman under 30 with Graves' hyperthyroidism.

This clonotype was counted ten times or more. The rearrangement links TRBV7-2 to TRBJ1-3; a possible D gene is TRBD1 (5 bases). The V gene's germline CDR1 is SGHTA and CDR2 FQGNSA. Deletions cut 1 base from V and 2 bases from J, with 9 bases between. The CDR3 sequence is 15 residues long. The CDR3 loop reads CASSLVGATGNTIYF. CDR3 DNA: TGTGCCAGCAGCTTAGTAGGGGCGACTGGAAACACCATATATTTT.

Ten or more counts support this clonotype. This chain connects TRBV7-2 to TRBJ1-4; D possibly corresponds to TRBD1 (5 bases). With 1 base removed from V and 6 bases from J, the gap between germline ends came to 9 bases. The CDR3 has 14 residues. Germline CDR1 SGHTA, CDR2 FQGNSA. The CDR3 DNA reads TGTGCCAGCAGCTTAGGGGGCTCCGATGAAAAACTGTTTTTT. This encodes CASSLGGSDEKLFF.

The V and J genes are TRBV6-2 or TRBV6-3 and TRBJ1-2; tentatively, D is TRBD1 (6 bases). The CDR3 consists of 15 residues. Germline V lookup: CDR1 MNHEY, CDR2 SVGEGT. Trimming shortened V by 1 base and J by 3 bases, and 12 bases separated the two germline ends. CDR3 in amino acids: CASSYYRDRDYGYTF. In DNA, the CDR3 is TGTGCCAGCAGTTACTACAGGGATCGCGACTATGGCTACACCTTC.

CDR3 sequence: CASSDRATGELFF. The DNA of the CDR3 is TGCGCCAGCAGTGATCGGGCTACCGGGGAGCTGTTTTTT. The V gene is TRBV10-2, the J gene TRBJ2-2; no firm D call. Per germline, CDR1 WSHSY and CDR2 SAAADI. The V end lost 3 bases, the J end lost 5 bases, and 7 bases lay between the germline ends. This CDR3 has 13 residues.

About this clonotype itself: This clone may be a read error of a much larger clone one base away. The chain carries TRBV20-1 and TRBJ2-7, with 8 bases fitting TRBD2. Germline-derived CDR1 and CDR2 are DFQATT and SNEGSKA (reference sequence). This CDR3 has 13 residues. CDR3 DNA sequence: TGCGGTGCAGAGCGGGAGAGCTCCTACGAGCAGTACTTC. It translates to CGAERESSYEQYF.

CDR3: CASSFVLAGVFYEQYF. The CDR3 nucleotides read TGTGCCAGCAGCTTTGTCTTAGCGGGAGTCTTCTACGAGCAGTACTTC. The V and J genes are TRBV7-2 and TRBJ2-7; 9 bases are a match to TRBD2. The junction had 9 bases not matched to a gene; V was cut back by 3 bases and J by 3 bases. CDR3 length equals 16 residues. Germline CDR1 and CDR2: SGHTA and FQGNSA.

This clonotype was observed many times. The chain links TRBV5-1 to TRBJ2-2; possibly TRBD2 for D (5 bases). This CDR3 contains 15 residues. Germline V gene lookup returns CDR1 SGHRS and CDR2 YFSETQ. V gave up 1 base and J gave up 2 bases, with 9 bases separating them. This CDR3 reads CASSLRLQNTGELFF. In DNA form, the CDR3 reads TGCGCCAGCAGCTTGAGACTACAAAACACCGGGGAGCTGTTTTTT.

This clonotype was seen at least ten times. V and J are TRBV6-6 and TRBJ2-7; D is possibly TRBD1 (5 bases). CDR1 is MNHNY, CDR2 SVGAGI, per germline (reference sequence). Trimming shortened V by 2 bases and J by 0 bases, and 8 bases separated the two germline ends. The CDR3 sequence is 14 residues long. The CDR3 loop reads CASSYTDTSYEQYF. The CDR3 bases are TGTGCCAGCAGTTACACGGACACCTCCTACGAGCAGTACTTC.

CDR3 in amino acids: CAISTGLAGVSEQYF. Here the CDR3 DNA reads TGTGCCATCAGTACCGGACTAGCGGGAGTAAGCGAGCAGTACTTC. The V call is TRBV10-3, the J call TRBJ2-7, with 13 bases fitting TRBD2. V trimming: 5 bases; J trimming: 6 bases; junction bases outside the gene matches: 7. The germline gives CDR1 ENHRY, CDR2 SYGVKD. CDR3 size: 15 residues.

This clonotype was observed at least ten times. This chain joins TRBV10-3 and TRBJ1-5; D unresolved. V was shortened by 5 bases and J by 5 bases, with 16 bases between the two germline ends. The CDR3 length is 15 residues. CDR1 and CDR2 (germline): ENHRY, SYGVKD. CDR3 protein: CAISPDPEGDQPQHF. CDR3 nucleotides: TGTGCCATCAGTCCGGACCCCGAGGGAGATCAGCCCCAGCATTTT.

In this sample, this clonotype turned up many times. The CDR3 loop is CASSRKVAGAIYEQYF. The CDR3 DNA follows: TGTGCCAGCAGCCGAAAAGTGGCGGGGGCAATCTACGAGCAGTACTTC. The chain joins TRBV13 to TRBJ2-7, with TRBD2 as a possible D gene (7 bases). V was shortened by 5 bases and J by 3 bases, with 20 bases between the two germline ends. This CDR3 is built from 16 residues. Germline CDR1 PRHDT, CDR2 FYEKMQ (reference sequence).

Worth noting for this clonotype: A much larger clonotype is one base distant, so this may be a read error. A read error is likely, as this CDR3 ends without the conserved phenylalanine or tryptophan. The J gene is TRBJ1-5, the V gene TRBV3-1; D gene unclear. The V gene's germline CDR1 is LGHDT and CDR2 YNNKEL (reference sequence). The CDR3 extends over 15 amino acids. With 0 bases removed from V and 0 bases from J, the gap between germline ends came to 6 bases. The chain's CDR3 is CASSQDRYSNQPQHS. For the CDR3, the DNA is TGTGCCAGCAGCCAAGACAGATATAGCAATCAGCCCCAGCATTCT.

In its sample, this clonotype was seen many times. The chain recombines TRBV6-4 with TRBJ1-1; no clear D gene. Germline V gives CDR1 MRHNA, CDR2 SNTAGT. The ends were cut back, 3 bases at V and 4 bases at J, with 9 bases in the middle. CDR3 length: 13 residues. Written as DNA, the CDR3 is TGTGCCAGCAGTGAGAGGGAGGCCACTGAAGCTTTCTTT. Translating it yields CASSEREATEAFF.

As for this clonotype: This CDR3 fails to terminate in the conserved phenylalanine or tryptophan, so it likely reflects a read error. It is unclear where the CDR3 begins or ends on the DNA, so no DNA is shown, and the CDR3 is as TCRdb lists it. V gene TRBV7-9 combines with J gene TRBJ1-1. The length of the CDR3 is 8 amino acids, counting both ends. Germline V CDR1 and CDR2: SEHNR, FQNEAQ (reference sequence). The CDR3 sequence: CASSQVYG.

About this clonotype: A much larger clonotype is one base distant, so this may be a read error. The rearrangement uses TRBV29-1 and TRBJ1-2, with D hard to call. The CDR3 consists of 11 residues. Germline V gene data show CDR1 as SQVTM and CDR2 as ANQGSEA. The CDR3 spells CNGRDGYGYTF. DNA for the CDR3: TGCAACGGCCGGGATGGCTATGGCTACACCTTC.

V usage is TRBV7-3 and J usage is TRBJ2-1, with TRBD2 as a possible D gene (6 bases). Trimming took off 10 bases at V and 0 bases at J, with 10 bases between the two ends. CDR3 length: 13 amino acids. The germline V gene has CDR1 SGHTA and CDR2 FQGTGA. The CDR3 sequence: CATRRDSYNEQFF. The DNA of the CDR3 is TGTGCCACCCGGCGGGACTCCTACAATGAGCAGTTCTTC.

There are many counts of this clonotype. Written as DNA, the CDR3 is TGCGCCAGCAGCTTCGGCACAGGGTTAGAGACCCAGTACTTC. Protein: CASSFGTGLETQYF. J is TRBJ2-5 and V is TRBV5-1; D is possibly TRBD1 (6 bases). CDR1 and CDR2 (germline): SGHRS, YFSETQ. Between the trimmed V and J ends, which lost 2 bases and 4 bases, there was a span of 12 bases. The CDR3 runs 14 residues. The whole variable domain, remainder taken from reference TRBV5-1 and TRBJ2-5, is KAGVTQTPRYLIKTRGQQVTLSCSPISGHRSVSWYQQTPGQGLQFLFEYFSETQRNKGNFPGRFSGRQFSNSRSEMNVSTLELGDSALYLCASSFGTGLETQYFGPGTRLLVL.

The table lists this clonotype with many counts. This chain connects TRBV6-2 or TRBV6-3 to TRBJ2-5, with 11 bases lining up with TRBD1. V was clipped by 6 bases and J by 3 bases; unmatched bases: 9. The CDR3 covers 16 residues. Germline V gene lookup returns CDR1 MNHEY and CDR2 SVGEGT. CDR3 loop: CASSLPWGQGEETQYF. Written as DNA, the CDR3 is TGTGCCAGCAGCCTACCCTGGGGACAGGGGGAAGAGACCCAGTACTTC.

CDR3 protein: CASSLDRGFQETQYF. CDR3 bases: TGTGCCAGCAGCTTAGATCGGGGCTTCCAGGAGACCCAGTACTTC. The rearrangement joins TRBV11-3 to TRBJ2-5, with D perhaps being TRBD1 or TRBD2 (5 bases each). The CDR3 is made up of 15 amino acids. CDR1 and CDR2 (germline): SGHNT, YENEEA. The V and J ends lost 0 bases and 5 bases respectively, with 13 bases between them. Combining the CDR3 with reference TRBV11-3 and TRBJ2-5 gives the whole variable domain EAGVVQSPRYKIIEKKQPVAFWCNPISGHNTLYWYLQNLGQGPELLIRYENEEAVDDSQLPKDRFSAERLKGVDSTLKIQPAELGDSAVYLCASSLDRGFQETQYFGPGTRLLVL.

This clonotype has a count of ten or more. The chain's CDR3 is CASSQDRGGVDYGYTF. CDR3 DNA sequence: TGTGCCAGCAGCCAAGATCGCGGGGGGGTGGACTATGGCTACACCTTC. The genes are TRBV4-2 and TRBJ1-2; D may be TRBD1 (5 bases). From germline, CDR1 is LGHNA and CDR2 YNFKEQ. Between the trimmed V and J ends, which lost 0 bases and 3 bases, there was a span of 14 bases. The CDR3 is 16 amino acids.

This chain links TRBV2 with TRBJ1-2, with unresolved D. The V and J ends lost 9 bases and 13 bases respectively, with 15 bases between them. The CDR3 contains 10 residues. CDR1 is SNHLY and CDR2 is FYNNEI in the germline V gene. The CDR3 nucleotides are TGTGCCAGAGAACGATCTAGCTCCACCTTC. Translating gives CARERSSSTF.

The chain couples TRBV10-3 to TRBJ2-7; D is ambiguous. The CDR3 has 11 amino acids. Germline CDR1 reads ENHRY; CDR2 reads SYGVKD. V shed 4 bases and J shed 6 bases, with 7 bases lying between them. Here the CDR3 DNA reads TGTGCCATCAGTGTCAGCCCCGAGCAGTACTTC. Its protein product is CAISVSPEQYF.

As for this clonotype: This CDR3 fails to terminate in the conserved phenylalanine or tryptophan, so it likely reflects a read error. The DNA is left out, because the CDR3 cannot be placed on it with certainty; the CDR3 is given as TCRdb lists it. This chain uses TRBV4-2 with TRBJ2-7; TRBD2, the table's D call, was not compared with the DNA. The CDR3 contains 8 residues when both ends are counted. The germline V gene has CDR1 LGHNA and CDR2 YNFKEQ. Here the CDR3 reads CASSQLAG.

About this clonotype itself: Possible read error: a much larger clone is one base away. The gene calls are TRBV9 and TRBJ2-2; D is perhaps TRBD2 (6 bases). The CDR3 loop spans 15 amino acids. CDR1 and CDR2 from the germline V gene are SGDLS and YYNGEE. This CDR3 reads CASGVCGTNTGELFF. As DNA, the CDR3 is TGTGCCAGCGGCGTATGCGGGACGAACACCGGGGAGTTGTTTTTT. The complete variable domain, with remaining parts taken from reference TRBV9 and TRBJ2-2, reads DSGVTQTPKHLITATGQRVTLRCSPRSGDLSVYWYQQSLDQGLQFLIQYYNGEERAKGNILERFSAQQFPDLHSELNLSSLELGDSALYFCASGVCGTNTGELFFGEGSRLTVL.

J is TRBJ2-5 and V is TRBV20-1, with 11 bases lining up with TRBD2. Germline CDR1 reads DFQATT; CDR2 reads SNEGSKA (reference sequence). This CDR3 comprises 14 residues. Trimming cost V 4 bases and J 2 bases; bases outside gene matches: 3. Written as DNA, the CDR3 is TGCAGTGCTAAGAGACTAGCGGGGCAAGAGACCCAGTACTTC. Protein product: CSAKRLAGQETQYF.

A remark on this clonotype: Sequence at one end of the junction differs from germline and may be a read error. The chain recombines TRBV6-1 with TRBJ1-4; D not certain. The CDR3 has 14 residues. Germline-derived CDR1 and CDR2 are MNHNS and SASEGT. The CDR3 nucleotides read TGTGCCAGCAGTGAGTCAGATGCTAATGAAGAACTGTTTTTT. Protein sequence: CASSESDANEELFF.

The V call is TRBV7-2, the J call TRBJ1-2, with D hard to call. The germline V gene has CDR1 SGHTA and CDR2 FQGNSA. V lost 6 bases to trimming and J lost 7 bases, with 18 bases between them. The CDR3 runs to 14 residues. This CDR3 is CASSSQAPLVGYTF. CDR3 in DNA: TGTGCCAGCAGTTCGCAGGCCCCGTTAGTTGGCTACACCTTC.

This clonotype was observed at least ten times. V gene TRBV7-2 combines with J gene TRBJ2-3; D unresolved. CDR1 and CDR2 from the germline V gene are SGHTA and FQGNSA. V shed 2 bases and J shed 4 bases, with 7 bases lying between them. The CDR3 runs to 13 residues. The CDR3 DNA reads TGTGCCAGCAGCTTAACGACCGCAGATACGCAGTATTTT. Translating gives CASSLTTADTQYF.

The V call is TRBV7-8, the J call TRBJ1-5; D not certain. V lost 5 bases and J 9 bases, leaving 8 bases between the germline ends. The CDR3 length is 11 residues. Germline V CDR1 and CDR2: SGHVS, FQNEAQ. CDR3 DNA: TGTGCCAGCAGCGAACCCGGGCCCCAGCATTTT. Its protein is CASSEPGPQHF. Combining the CDR3 with reference TRBV7-8 and TRBJ1-5 gives the whole variable domain GAGVSQSPRYKVAKRGQDVALRCDPISGHVSLFWYQQALGQGPEFLTYFQNEAQLDKSGLPSDRFFAERPEGSVSTLKIQRTQQEDSAVYLCASSEPGPQHFGDGTRLSIL.

The chain links TRBV2 to TRBJ1-4, with a tentative D call TRBD1 (5 bases). This CDR3 is 13 amino acids long. Trimming removed 8 bases at V and 5 bases at J, with 12 bases between. Germline-derived CDR1 and CDR2 are SNHLY and FYNNEI. CDR3 sequence reads: CASLAGRNEKLFF. CDR3 nucleotide sequence: TGTGCCAGCTTGGCAGGGCGCAATGAAAAACTGTTTTTT.

This clonotype was seen a handful of times. CDR3 coding DNA: TGTGCCAGCAGCTCAGGGGGCCGGGGACCCACTGAAGCTTTCTTT. Protein product: CASSSGGRGPTEAFF. The J gene is TRBJ1-1, the V gene TRBV7-3, with TRBD1 identical over 8 bases. Per germline, CDR1 SGHTA and CDR2 FQGTGA. Trimming cost V 4 bases and J 4 bases; bases outside gene matches: 8. This CDR3 has 15 residues.